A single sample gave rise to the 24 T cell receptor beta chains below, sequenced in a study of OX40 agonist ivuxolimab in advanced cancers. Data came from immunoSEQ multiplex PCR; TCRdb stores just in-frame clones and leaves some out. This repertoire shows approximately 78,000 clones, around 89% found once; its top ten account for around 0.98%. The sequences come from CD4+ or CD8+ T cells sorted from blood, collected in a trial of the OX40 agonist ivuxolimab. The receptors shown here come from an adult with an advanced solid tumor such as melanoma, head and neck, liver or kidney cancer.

The CDR3, as DNA: TGTGCCAGCAGGAAACAGGGGGACCCCTACGAGCAGTACTTC. It encodes CASRKQGDPYEQYF. This chain uses TRBV28 with TRBJ2-7; 8 bases are a match to TRBD1. The CDR3 runs 14 residues. The germline V gene encodes CDR1 MDHEN and CDR2 SYDVKM. V lost 6 bases to trimming and J lost 2 bases; unmatched junction nucleotides: 6.

Written as DNA, the CDR3 is TGTGCCAGCAGCTACTCGTACCAAGAGACCCAGTACTTC. Protein: CASSYSYQETQYF. The chain recombines TRBV11-2 with TRBJ2-5, with D unresolved. The CDR3 spans 13 residues. Germline lookup yields CDR1 SGHAT and CDR2 FQNNGV. Trimming stripped 4 bases from V and 0 bases from J, with 6 bases between.

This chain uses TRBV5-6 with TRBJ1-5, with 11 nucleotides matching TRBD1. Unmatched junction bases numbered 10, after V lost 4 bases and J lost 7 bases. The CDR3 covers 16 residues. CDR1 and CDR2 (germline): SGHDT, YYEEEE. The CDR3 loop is CASSVRRTGGGQPQHF. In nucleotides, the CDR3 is TGTGCCAGCAGCGTCCGACGGACAGGGGGCGGCCAGCCCCAGCATTTT.

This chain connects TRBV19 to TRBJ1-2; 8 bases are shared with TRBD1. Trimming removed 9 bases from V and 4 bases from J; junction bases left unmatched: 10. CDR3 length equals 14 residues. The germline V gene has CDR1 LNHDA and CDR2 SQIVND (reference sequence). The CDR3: CASRDRKGLYGYTF. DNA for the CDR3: TGTGCCAGCCGGGACAGGAAAGGGCTCTATGGCTACACCTTC.

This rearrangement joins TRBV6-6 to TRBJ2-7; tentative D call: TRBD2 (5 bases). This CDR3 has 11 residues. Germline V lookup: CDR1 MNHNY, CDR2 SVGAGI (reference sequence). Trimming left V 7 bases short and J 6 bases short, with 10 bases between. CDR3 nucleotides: TGTGCCAGCACCTACGGAGGCGAGCAGTACTTC. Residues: CASTYGGEQYF.

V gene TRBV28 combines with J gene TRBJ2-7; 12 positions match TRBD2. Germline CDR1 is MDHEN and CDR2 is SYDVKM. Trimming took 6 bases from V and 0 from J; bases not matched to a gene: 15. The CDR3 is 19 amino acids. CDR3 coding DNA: TGTGCCAGCAGATCCCGCCATCTGAGGACTAGCGGGATCTCCTACGAGCAGTACTTC. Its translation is CASRSRHLRTSGISYEQYF.

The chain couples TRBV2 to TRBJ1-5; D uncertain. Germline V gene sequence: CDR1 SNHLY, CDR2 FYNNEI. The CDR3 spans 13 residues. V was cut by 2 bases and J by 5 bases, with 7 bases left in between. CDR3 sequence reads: CASSETTDQPQHF. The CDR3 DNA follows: TGTGCCAGCAGTGAAACAACGGATCAGCCCCAGCATTTT.

As DNA, the CDR3 is TGTGCCAGCAGCAGAAGGACAGGGTACGGGGAGCTGTTTTTT. Translating gives CASSRRTGYGELFF. V is TRBV11-3 and J is TRBJ2-2; 8 bases align to TRBD1. Trimming cost V 5 bases and J 7 bases; bases outside gene matches: 6. This CDR3 is built from 14 residues. Looked up from germline, CDR1 is SGHNT and CDR2 is YENEEA.

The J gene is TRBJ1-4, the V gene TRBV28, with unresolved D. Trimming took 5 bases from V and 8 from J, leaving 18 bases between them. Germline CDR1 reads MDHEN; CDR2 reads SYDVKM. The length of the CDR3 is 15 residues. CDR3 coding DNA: TGTGCCAGCAGTCCAAATCCTCCGGGGTGGGAAAAACTGTTTTTT. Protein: CASSPNPPGWEKLFF.

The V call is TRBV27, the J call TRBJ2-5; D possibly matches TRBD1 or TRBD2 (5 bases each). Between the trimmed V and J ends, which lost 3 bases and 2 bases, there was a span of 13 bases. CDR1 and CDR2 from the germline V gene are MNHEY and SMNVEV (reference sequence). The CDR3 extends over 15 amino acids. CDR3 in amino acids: CASSFQGRGQETQYF. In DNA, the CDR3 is TGTGCCAGCAGTTTTCAGGGTCGGGGACAAGAGACCCAGTACTTC.

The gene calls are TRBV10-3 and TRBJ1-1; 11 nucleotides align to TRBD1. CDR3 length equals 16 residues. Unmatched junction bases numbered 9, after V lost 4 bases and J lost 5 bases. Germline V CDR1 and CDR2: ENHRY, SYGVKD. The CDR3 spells CAISGTGGGIGTEAFF. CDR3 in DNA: TGTGCCATCAGTGGGACAGGGGGCGGGATAGGGACTGAAGCTTTCTTT.

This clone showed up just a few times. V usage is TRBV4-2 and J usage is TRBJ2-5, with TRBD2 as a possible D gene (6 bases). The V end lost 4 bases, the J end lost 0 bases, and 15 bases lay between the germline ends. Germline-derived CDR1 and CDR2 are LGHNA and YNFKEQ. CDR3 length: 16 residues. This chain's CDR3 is CASSPHTGEYQETQYF. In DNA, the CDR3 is TGTGCCAGCAGCCCGCACACGGGGGAGTACCAAGAGACCCAGTACTTC.

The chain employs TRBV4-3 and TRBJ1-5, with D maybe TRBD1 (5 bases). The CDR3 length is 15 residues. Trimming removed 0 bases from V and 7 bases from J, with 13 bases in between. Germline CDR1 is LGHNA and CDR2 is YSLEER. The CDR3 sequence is CASSQDLGAGQPQHF. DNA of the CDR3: TGCGCCAGCAGCCAAGATTTAGGGGCTGGGCAGCCCCAGCATTTT.

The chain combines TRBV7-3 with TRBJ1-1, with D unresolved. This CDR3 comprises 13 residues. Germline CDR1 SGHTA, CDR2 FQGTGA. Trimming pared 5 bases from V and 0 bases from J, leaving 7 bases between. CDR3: CASSRTVNTEAFF. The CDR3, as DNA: TGTGCCAGCAGCAGGACCGTGAACACTGAAGCTTTCTTT.

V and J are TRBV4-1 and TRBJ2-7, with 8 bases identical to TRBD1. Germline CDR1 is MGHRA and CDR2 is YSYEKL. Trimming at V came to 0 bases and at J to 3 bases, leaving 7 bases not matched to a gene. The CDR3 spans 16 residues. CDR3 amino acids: CASSQERTGKGYEQYF. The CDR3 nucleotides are TGCGCCAGCAGCCAAGAAAGGACAGGGAAGGGCTACGAGCAGTACTTC.

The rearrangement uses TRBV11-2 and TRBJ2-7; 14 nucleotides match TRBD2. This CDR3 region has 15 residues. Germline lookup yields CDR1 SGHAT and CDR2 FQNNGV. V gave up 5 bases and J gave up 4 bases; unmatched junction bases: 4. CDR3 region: CASSKGLAGAYEQYF. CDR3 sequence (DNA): TGTGCCAGCAGCAAGGGACTAGCGGGGGCTTACGAGCAGTACTTC.

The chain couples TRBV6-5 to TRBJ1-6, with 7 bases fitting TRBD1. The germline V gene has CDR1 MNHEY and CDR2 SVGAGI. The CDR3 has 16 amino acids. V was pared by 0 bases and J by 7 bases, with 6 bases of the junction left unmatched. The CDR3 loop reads CASSYSTGSKNSPLHF. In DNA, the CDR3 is TGTGCCAGCAGTTACTCGACAGGGTCAAAAAATTCACCCCTCCACTTT.

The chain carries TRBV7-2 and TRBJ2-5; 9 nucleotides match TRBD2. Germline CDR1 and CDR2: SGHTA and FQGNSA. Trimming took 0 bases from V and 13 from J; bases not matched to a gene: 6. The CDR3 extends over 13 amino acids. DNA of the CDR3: TGTGCCAGCAGCTTAGCCCCTAGCGGGGCCGTGTACTTC. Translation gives CASSLAPSGAVYF.

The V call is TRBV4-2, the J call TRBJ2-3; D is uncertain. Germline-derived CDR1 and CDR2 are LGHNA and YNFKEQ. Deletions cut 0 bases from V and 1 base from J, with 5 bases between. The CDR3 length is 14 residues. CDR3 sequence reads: CASSQDGGTDTQYF. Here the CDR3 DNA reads TGTGCCAGCAGCCAAGACGGCGGCACAGATACGCAGTATTTT.

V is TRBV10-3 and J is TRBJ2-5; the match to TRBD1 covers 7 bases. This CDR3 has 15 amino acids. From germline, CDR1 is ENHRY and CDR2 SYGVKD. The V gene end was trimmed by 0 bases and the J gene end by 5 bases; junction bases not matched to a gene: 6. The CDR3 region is CAISESYRGQETQYF. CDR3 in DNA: TGTGCCATCAGTGAGTCCTACAGGGGCCAGGAGACCCAGTACTTC.

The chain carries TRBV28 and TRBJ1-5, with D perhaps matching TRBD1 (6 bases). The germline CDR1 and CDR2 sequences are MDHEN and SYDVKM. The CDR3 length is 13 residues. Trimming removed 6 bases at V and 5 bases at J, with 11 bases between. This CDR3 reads CASRTQGYQPQHF. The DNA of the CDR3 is TGTGCCAGCAGAACACAGGGATATCAGCCCCAGCATTTT.

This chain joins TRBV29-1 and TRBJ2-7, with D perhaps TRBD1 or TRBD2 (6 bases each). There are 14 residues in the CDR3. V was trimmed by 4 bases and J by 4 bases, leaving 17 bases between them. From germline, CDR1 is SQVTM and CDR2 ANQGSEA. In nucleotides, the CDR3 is TGCAGCGTTGGTGGGGGTAGGGGGGATTACGAGCAGTACTTC. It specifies CSVGGGRGDYEQYF.

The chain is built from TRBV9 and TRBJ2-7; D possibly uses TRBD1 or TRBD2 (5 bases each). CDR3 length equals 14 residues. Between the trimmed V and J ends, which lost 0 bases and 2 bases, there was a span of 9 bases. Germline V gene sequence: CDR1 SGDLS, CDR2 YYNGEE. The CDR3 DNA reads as TGTGCCAGCAGCGTAGATGGGACCGCCTACGAGCAGTACTTC. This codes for CASSVDGTAYEQYF.

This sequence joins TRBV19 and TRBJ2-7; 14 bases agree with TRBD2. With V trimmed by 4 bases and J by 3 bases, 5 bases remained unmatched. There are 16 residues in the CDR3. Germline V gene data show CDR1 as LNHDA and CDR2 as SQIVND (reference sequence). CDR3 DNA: TGTGCCAGTAGTACCCAAGGGACTAGCGGGGGCTACGAGCAGTACTTC. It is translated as CASSTQGTSGGYEQYF.